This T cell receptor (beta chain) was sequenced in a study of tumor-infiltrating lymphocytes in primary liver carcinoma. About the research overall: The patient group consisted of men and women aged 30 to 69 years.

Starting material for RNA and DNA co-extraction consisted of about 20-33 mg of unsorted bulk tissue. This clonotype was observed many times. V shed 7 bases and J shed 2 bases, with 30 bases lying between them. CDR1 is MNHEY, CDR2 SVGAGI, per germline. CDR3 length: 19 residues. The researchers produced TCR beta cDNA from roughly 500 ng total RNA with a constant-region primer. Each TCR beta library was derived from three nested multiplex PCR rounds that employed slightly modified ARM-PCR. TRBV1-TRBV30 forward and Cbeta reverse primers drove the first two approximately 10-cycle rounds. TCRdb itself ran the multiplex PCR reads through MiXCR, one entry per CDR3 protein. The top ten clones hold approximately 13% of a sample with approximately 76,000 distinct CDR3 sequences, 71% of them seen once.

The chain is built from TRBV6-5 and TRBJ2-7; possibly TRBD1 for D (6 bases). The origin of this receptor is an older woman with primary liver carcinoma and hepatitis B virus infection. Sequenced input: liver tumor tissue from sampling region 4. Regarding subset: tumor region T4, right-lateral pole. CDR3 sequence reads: CASTVLRFDRTTTPYEQYF. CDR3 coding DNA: TGTGCCAGCACCGTACTCCGCTTCGACAGGACAACGACCCCCTACGAGCAGTACTTC.